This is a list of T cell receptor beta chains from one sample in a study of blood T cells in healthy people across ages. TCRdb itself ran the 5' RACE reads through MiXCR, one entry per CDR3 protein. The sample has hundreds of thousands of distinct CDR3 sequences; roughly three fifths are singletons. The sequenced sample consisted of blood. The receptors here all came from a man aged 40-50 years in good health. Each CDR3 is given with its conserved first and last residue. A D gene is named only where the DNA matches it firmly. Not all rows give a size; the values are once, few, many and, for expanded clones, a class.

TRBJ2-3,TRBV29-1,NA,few,TGCAGCGTTGATCACAGCACAGATACGCAGTATTTT,CSVDHSTDTQYF
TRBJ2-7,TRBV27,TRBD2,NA,TGTGCCCGCAGTTTCCTAGCGGGAGATCTTGCATACGAGCAGTACTTC,CARSFLAGDLAYEQYF
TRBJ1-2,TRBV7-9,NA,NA,TGTGCCAGCAGATACGACAGCTATGGCTACACCTTC,CASRYDSYGYTF
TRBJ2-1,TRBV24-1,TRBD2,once,TGTGCCACCAGTGATGCACTAGCGGGAGCAGACTTTGAGCAGTTCTTC,CATSDALAGADFEQFF
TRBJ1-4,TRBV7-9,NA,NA,TGTGCCAGCAGCTTATTGGGGGCGCAATTGGATGAAAAACTGTTTTTT,CASSLLGAQLDEKLFF
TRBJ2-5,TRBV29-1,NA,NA,TGCAGCGTTGAAGGAGGTCGCGGAGTCTCCTACAATGAGCAGTACTTC,CSVEGGRGVSYNEQYF
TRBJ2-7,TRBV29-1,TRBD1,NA,TGCAGCGTTGAAGGGACAGGTCGTTCCTACGAGCAGTACTTC,CSVEGTGRSYEQYF
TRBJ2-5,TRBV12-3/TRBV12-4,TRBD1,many,TGTGCCAGCAGTTTTCAAGTTGGTGGGACAGGGGGCGCGGGGAAGTACTTC,CASSFQVGGTGGAGKYF
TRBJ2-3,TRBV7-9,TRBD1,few,TGTGCCAGCAGCTCGACGTCTGGACAGGGGGTGGGTACGCAGTATTTT,CASSSTSGQGVGTQYF
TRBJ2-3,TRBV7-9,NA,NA,TGTGCCAGCAGCTACTTGTTGCGCAGGGGCAATGGCACAGATACGCAGTATTTT,CASSYLLRRGNGTDTQYF
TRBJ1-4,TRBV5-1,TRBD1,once,TGCGCCAGCAGCGGAGAAGGGGGCCGTAATGAAAAACTGTTTTTT,CASSGEGGRNEKLFF
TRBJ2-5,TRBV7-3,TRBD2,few,TGTGCCAGCAGCTTATTGCCTAGCGGGAATGGACCTCAAGAGACCCAGTACTTC,CASSLLPSGNGPQETQYF
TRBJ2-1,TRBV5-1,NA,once,TGCGCCAGCAGCTTGGATGGCGGGACAGTCTACAATGAGCAGTTCTTC,CASSLDGGTVYNEQFF
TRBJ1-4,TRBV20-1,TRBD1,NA,TGCAGTGCTAGGCCCATTCCGGGACAGGGCAGTCAGAGCGAAAAACTGTTTTTT,CSARPIPGQGSQSEKLFF
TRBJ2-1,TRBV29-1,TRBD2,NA,TGCAGCGCCGAGGGCCTAGCGGGGGGGCCGCATGACGAGCAGTTCTTC,CSAEGLAGGPHDEQFF
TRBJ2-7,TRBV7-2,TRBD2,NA,TGTGCCAGCAGCCCAAGCGGGAGTATGTCCTACGAGCAGTACTTC,CASSPSGSMSYEQYF
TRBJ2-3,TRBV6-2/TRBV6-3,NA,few,TGTGCCAGCAGTTATTTGCGGGATAACACAGATACGCAGTATTTT,CASSYLRDNTDTQYF
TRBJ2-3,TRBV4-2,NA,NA,TGTGCCAGCAGCCAAGATGCTCAAACGCAGTATTTT,CASSQDAQTQYF
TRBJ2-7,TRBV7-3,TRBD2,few,TGTGCCAGCAGTGATAGACTAGCGGGACTATCCGAGCAGTACTTC,CASSDRLAGLSEQYF
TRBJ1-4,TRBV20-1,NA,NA,TGCAGTGCTAGATTATCCCTCGGGGGTGAAAAACTGTTTTTT,CSARLSLGGEKLFF